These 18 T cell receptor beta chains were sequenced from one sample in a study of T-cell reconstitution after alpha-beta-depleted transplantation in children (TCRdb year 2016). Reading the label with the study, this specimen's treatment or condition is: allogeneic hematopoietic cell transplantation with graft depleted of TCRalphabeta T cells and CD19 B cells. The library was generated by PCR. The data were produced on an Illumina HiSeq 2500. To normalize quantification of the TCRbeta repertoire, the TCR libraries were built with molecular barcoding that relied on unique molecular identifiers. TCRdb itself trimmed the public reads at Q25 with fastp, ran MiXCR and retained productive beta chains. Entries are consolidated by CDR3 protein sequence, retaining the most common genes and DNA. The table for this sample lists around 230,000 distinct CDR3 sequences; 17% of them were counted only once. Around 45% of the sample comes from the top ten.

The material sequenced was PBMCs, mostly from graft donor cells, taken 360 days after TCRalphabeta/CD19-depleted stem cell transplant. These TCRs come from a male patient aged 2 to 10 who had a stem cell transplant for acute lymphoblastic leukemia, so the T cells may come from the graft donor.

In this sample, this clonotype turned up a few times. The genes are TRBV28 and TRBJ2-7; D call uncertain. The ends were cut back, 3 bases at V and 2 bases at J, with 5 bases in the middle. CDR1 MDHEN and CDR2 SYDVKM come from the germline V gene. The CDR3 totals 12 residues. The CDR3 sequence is CASSFMTYEQYF. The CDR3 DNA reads TGTGCCAGCAGTTTTATGACCTACGAGCAGTACTTC.

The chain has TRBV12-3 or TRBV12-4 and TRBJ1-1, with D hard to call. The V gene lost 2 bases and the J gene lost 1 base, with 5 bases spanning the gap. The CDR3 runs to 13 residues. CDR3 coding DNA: TGTGCCAGCAGTTTACAACAGAACACTGAAGCTTTCTTT. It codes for CASSLQQNTEAFF.

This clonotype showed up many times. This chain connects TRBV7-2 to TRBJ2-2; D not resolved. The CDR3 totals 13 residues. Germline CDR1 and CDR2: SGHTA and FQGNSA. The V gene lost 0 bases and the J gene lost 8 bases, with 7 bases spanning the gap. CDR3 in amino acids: CASSLAGAGELFF. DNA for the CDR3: TGTGCCAGCAGCTTAGCGGGCGCGGGGGAGCTGTTTTTT. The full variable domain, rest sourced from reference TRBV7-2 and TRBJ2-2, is GAGVSQSPSNKVTEKGKDVELRCDPISGHTALYWYRQSLGQGLEFLIYFQGNSAPDKSGLPSDRFSAERTGGSVSTLTIQRTQQEDSAVYLCASSLAGAGELFFGEGSRLTVL.

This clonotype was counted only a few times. The CDR3 nucleotides read TGCAGTGCTAGCATGGGGGCCCCGAACACTGAAGCTTTCTTT. The encoded protein is CSASMGAPNTEAFF. The V gene is TRBV20-1, the J gene TRBJ1-1; a weak D match, TRBD1 (6 bases). Looked up from germline, CDR1 is DFQATT and CDR2 is SNEGSKA (reference sequence). The germline V and J ends were trimmed by 3 bases and 1 base, with 12 bases remaining between them. This CDR3 spans 14 amino acids.

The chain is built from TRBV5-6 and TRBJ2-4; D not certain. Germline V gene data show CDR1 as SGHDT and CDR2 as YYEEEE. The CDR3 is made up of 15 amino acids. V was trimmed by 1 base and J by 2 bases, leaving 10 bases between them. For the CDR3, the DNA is TGTGCCAGCAGCTTGAGGCCGGATCCCAAAAACATTCAGTACTTC. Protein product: CASSLRPDPKNIQYF.

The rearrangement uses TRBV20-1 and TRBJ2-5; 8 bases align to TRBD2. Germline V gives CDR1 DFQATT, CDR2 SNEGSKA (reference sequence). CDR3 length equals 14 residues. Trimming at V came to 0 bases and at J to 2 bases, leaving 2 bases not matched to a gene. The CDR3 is CSAREGLAQETQYF. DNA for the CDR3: TGCAGTGCTAGAGAAGGACTAGCTCAAGAGACCCAGTACTTC.

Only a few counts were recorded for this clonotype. CDR3 sequence: CASRNDRFSGNTIYF. CDR3 nucleotide sequence: TGTGCCAGCAGGAACGACAGGTTCTCTGGAAACACCATATATTTT. The chain joins TRBV25-1 to TRBJ1-3; tentative D call: TRBD1 (6 bases). In germline, CDR1 is MGHDK, CDR2 SYGVNS. This CDR3 is 15 amino acids long. V was clipped by 6 bases and J by 0 bases, with 12 bases between them.

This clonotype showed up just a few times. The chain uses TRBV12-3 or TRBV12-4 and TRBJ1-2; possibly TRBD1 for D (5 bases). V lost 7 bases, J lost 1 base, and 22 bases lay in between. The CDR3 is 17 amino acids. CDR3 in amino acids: CASTPWDKGSLNYGYTF. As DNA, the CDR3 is TGTGCCAGCACCCCTTGGGATAAGGGGAGTCTTAACTATGGCTACACCTTC.

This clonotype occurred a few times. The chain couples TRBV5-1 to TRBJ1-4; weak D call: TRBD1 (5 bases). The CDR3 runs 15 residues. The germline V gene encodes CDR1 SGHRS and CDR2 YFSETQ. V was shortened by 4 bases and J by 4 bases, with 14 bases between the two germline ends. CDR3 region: CASSLQGSHNEKLFF. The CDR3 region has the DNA TGCGCCAGCAGCCTGCAGGGCTCGCATAATGAAAAACTGTTTTTT.

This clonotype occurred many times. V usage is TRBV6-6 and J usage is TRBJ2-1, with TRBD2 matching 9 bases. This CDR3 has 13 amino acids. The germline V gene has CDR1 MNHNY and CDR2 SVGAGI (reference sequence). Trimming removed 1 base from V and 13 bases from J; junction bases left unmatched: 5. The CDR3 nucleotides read TGTGCCAGCAGTTACTATCTAGCGGGGACCCAGTTCTTC. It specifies CASSYYLAGTQFF.

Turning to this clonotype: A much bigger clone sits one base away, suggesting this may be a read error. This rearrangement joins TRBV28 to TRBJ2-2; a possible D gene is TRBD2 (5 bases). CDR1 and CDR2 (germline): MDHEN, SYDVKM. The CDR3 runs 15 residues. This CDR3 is CASSLAHTLTGELSF. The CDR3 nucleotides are TGTGCCAGCAGTTTAGCCCACACTCTCACCGGGGAGCTGTCTTTT. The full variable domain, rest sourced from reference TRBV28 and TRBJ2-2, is DVKVTQSSRYLVKRTGEKVFLECVQDMDHENMFWYRQDPGLGLRLIYFSYDVKMKEKGDIPEGYSVSREKKERFSLILESASTNQTSMYLCASSLAHTLTGELSFGEGSRLTVL.

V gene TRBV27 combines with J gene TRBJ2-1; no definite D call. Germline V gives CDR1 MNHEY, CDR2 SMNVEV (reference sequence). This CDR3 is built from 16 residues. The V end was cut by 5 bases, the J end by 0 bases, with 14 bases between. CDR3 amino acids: CASSARWFISYNEQFF. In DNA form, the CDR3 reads TGTGCCAGCAGTGCTCGGTGGTTTATCTCCTACAATGAGCAGTTCTTC.

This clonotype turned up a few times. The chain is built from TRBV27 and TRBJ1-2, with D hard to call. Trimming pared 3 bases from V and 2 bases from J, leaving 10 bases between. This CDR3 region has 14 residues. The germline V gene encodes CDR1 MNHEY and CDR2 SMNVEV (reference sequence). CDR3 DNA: TGTGCCAGCAGTTTTACAGCTCTCAACTATGGCTACACCTTC. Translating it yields CASSFTALNYGYTF.

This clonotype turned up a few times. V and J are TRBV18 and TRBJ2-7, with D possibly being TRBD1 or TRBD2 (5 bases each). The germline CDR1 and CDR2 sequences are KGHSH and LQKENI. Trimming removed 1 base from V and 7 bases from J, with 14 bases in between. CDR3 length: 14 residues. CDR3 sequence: CASSPQWDEGEQYF. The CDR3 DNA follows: TGTGCCAGCTCACCACAGTGGGACGAGGGGGAGCAGTACTTC. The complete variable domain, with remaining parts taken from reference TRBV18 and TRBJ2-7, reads NAGVMQNPRHLVRRRGQEARLRCSPMKGHSHVYWYRQLPEEGLKFMVYLQKENIIDESGMPKERFSAEFPKEGPSILRIQQVVRGDSAAYFCASSPQWDEGEQYFGPGTRLTVT.

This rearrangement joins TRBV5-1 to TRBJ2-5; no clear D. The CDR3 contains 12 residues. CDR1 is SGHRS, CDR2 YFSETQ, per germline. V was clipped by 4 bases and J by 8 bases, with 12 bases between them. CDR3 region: CASSPAVGTQYF. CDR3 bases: TGCGCCAGCAGCCCGGCCGTGGGAACCCAGTACTTC.

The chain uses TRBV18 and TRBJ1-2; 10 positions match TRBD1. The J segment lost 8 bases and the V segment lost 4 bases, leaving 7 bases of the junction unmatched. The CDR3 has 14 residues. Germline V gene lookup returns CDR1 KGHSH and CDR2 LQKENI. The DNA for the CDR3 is TGTGCCAGCTCACGCGACAGGGGGCATTCGGGCTACACCTTC. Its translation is CASSRDRGHSGYTF.

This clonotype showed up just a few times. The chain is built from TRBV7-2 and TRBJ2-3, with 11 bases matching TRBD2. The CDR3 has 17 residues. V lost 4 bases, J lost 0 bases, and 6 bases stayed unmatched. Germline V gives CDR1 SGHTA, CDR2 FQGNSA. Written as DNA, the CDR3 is TGTGCCAGCAGCTCCCTAGCGGGGGGAACCAGCACAGATACGCAGTATTTT. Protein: CASSSLAGGTSTDTQYF.

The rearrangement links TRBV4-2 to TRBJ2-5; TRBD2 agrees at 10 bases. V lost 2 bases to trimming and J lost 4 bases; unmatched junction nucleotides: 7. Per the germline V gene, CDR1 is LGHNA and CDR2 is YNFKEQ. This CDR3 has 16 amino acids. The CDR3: CASSQPLAGDGETQYF. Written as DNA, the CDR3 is TGTGCCAGCAGCCAACCGCTAGCGGGGGACGGAGAGACCCAGTACTTC.